The sample holds a few counts of the clone carrying this T cell receptor beta chain. The data were taken from a study of T-cell reconstitution after alpha-beta-depleted transplantation in children. The library targeted TCRbeta and was prepared with unique molecular identifiers. TCRdb ran MiXCR on the PCR reads and lists one entry per CDR3 protein. The table lists around 450,000 distinct CDR3 sequences, 15% to 20% of them singletons. The CDR3 spans 17 residues. Germline loops: CDR1 SGHTA, CDR2 FQGNSA. The V end lost 2 bases, the J end lost 8 bases, and 22 bases lay between the germline ends. The gene calls are TRBV7-2 and TRBJ2-1, with D possibly TRBD2 on 6 matching bases. The sample was PBMCs, mostly from graft donor cells, taken 360 days after TCRalphabeta/CD19-depleted stem cell transplant. This TCR was recovered from a boy younger than two who had a stem cell transplant for Wiskott-Aldrich syndrome, so the T cells may come from the graft donor. CDR3 sequence: CASSLRFGVAEPYEQFF. Written as DNA, the CDR3 is TGTGCCAGCAGCTTAAGGTTCGGGGTAGCGGAGCCTTATGAGCAGTTCTTC.